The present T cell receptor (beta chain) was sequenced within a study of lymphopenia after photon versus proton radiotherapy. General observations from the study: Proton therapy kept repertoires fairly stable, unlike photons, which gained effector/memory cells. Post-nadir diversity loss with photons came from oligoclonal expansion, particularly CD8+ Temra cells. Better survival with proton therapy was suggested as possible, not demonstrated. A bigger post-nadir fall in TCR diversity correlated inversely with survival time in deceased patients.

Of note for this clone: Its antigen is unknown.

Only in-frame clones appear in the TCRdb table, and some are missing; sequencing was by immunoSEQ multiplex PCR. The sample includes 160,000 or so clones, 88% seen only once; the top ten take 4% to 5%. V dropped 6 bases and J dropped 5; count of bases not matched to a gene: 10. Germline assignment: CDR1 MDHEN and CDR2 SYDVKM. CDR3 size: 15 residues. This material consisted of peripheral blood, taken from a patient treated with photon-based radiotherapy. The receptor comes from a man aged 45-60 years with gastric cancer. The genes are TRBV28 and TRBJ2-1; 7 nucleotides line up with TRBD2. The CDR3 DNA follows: TGTGCCAGCAGGGGAGGGGCGGAGGGCGACAATGAGCAGTTCTTC. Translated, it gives CASRGGAEGDNEQFF.